This T cell receptor (beta chain) is from a study of identical twins. Healthy Caucasians made up all donors. TCRdb recomputed calls from the 5' RACE reads with MiXCR, one row per CDR3 protein. Among a few hundred thousand distinct CDR3 sequences, roughly 12% were seen once, and the ten largest hold 7.2%. CDR1 is SGHRS, CDR2 YFSETQ, per germline. V lost 0 bases to trimming and J lost 8 bases, with 15 bases between them. This CDR3 has 15 residues. General study points: The conclusions drew on cross-sectional statistical analysis instead of tracking the same donors.

This clonotype was seen only a few times. Antigen unknown. The same specimen was also included in a second study, on yellow fever vaccine responses in identical twins.

This clonotype was obtained from a woman aged 18-29 years in good health. This chain links TRBV5-1 with TRBJ2-1; no reliable D call. The sequenced material came from CD8+ T cells sorted from blood. The CDR3 nucleotides read TGCGCCAGCAGCTTGGAGGGTCCGCAAGTCGATGAGCAGTTCTTC. It encodes CASSLEGPQVDEQFF.